These 6 T cell receptor beta chains originate from one sample sequenced in a study of response to subunit inactivated influenza vaccine. TCRdb passed the RT-PCR reads through MiXCR, listing each CDR3 protein once. Here the sample spans around 850,000 distinct CDR3 sequences, about a fifth being singletons. Sequences were derived from PBMCs from blood, sampled about 5 days after vaccination. These receptors all come from a man aged 45 to 65 who received an inactivated influenza vaccine.

This clonotype turned up a few times. The rearrangement links TRBV20-1 to TRBJ1-1, with TRBD1 matching 7 bases. Looked up from germline, CDR1 is DFQATT and CDR2 is SNEGSKA (reference sequence). The J segment lost 4 bases and the V segment lost 4 bases, leaving 12 bases of the junction unmatched. CDR3 size: 15 residues. The CDR3 region has the DNA TGCAGTGCTACCCAAGGGGGCGGGTCTGGCACTGAAGCTTTCTTT. Its protein is CSATQGGGSGTEAFF.

The chain carries TRBV7-2 and TRBJ2-1; no definite D call. The CDR3 is made up of 12 amino acids. The germline V and J ends were trimmed by 5 bases and 10 bases, with 12 bases remaining between them. The germline gives CDR1 SGHTA, CDR2 FQGNSA. CDR3 loop: CASSPRWGEQFF. The CDR3 DNA reads TGTGCCAGCAGCCCACGTTGGGGAGAGCAGTTCTTC. The full variable domain, its missing parts supplied by reference TRBV7-2 and TRBJ2-1, is GAGVSQSPSNKVTEKGKDVELRCDPISGHTALYWYRQSLGQGLEFLIYFQGNSAPDKSGLPSDRFSAERTGGSVSTLTIQRTQQEDSAVYLCASSPRWGEQFFGPGTRLTVL.

This clonotype appeared a few times. The chain links TRBV11-2 to TRBJ2-3; 7 nucleotides match TRBD1. Per the germline V gene, CDR1 is SGHAT and CDR2 is FQNNGV. The trim removed 4 bases at V and 6 bases at J, leaving 13 bases unmatched. The CDR3 spans 16 residues. CDR3 sequence: CASSSRQGSGRDTQYF. CDR3 DNA: TGTGCCAGCAGCTCCCGACAGGGATCCGGTCGGGATACGCAGTATTTT. The variable domain in full, with the rest retrieved from reference TRBV11-2 and TRBJ2-3, is EAGVAQSPRYKIIEKRQSVAFWCNPISGHATLYWYQQILGQGPKLLIQFQNNGVVDDSQLPKDRFSAERLKGVDSTLKIQPAKLEDSAVYLCASSSRQGSGRDTQYFGPGTRLTVL.

This chain links TRBV28 with TRBJ1-1; a weak D match, TRBD1 (5 bases). Trimming cost V 2 bases and J 1 base, with 17 bases left between them. CDR3 length equals 17 residues. The germline CDR1 and CDR2 sequences are MDHEN and SYDVKM. CDR3 nucleotides: TGTGCCAGCAGTTTAGTTGTCGGTGGACACGCGAACACTGAAGCTTTCTTT. Its translation: CASSLVVGGHANTEAFF.

J is TRBJ1-6 and V is TRBV12-3 or TRBV12-4; D gene unclear. V dropped 3 bases and J dropped 3 bases, with 9 bases sitting between them. This CDR3 is built from 15 residues. CDR3 sequence reads: CASSLERVYNSPLHF. In DNA form, the CDR3 reads TGTGCCAGCAGTTTGGAGAGGGTCTATAATTCACCCCTCCACTTT.

The V and J genes are TRBV5-1 and TRBJ1-2, with 7 bases aligning to TRBD1. The germline V gene has CDR1 SGHRS and CDR2 YFSETQ. The CDR3 has 14 residues. The V segment lost 4 bases and the J segment 4 bases; nucleotides outside the gene matches: 7. The CDR3 DNA is TGCGCCAGCAGCCCGGGGACAGCGAGCTATGGCTACACCTTC. Protein: CASSPGTASYGYTF.